The clone carrying this TCR beta chain appeared a few times. Its antigen is undetermined. This specimen belongs to a study of T cells in Graves' hyperthyroidism and ophthalmopathy. Study-level findings and limits: Clonotypes that were expanded in thyroid above 0.001 mostly appeared in blood too.

This CDR3 region has 13 residues. Trimming stripped 2 bases from V and 3 bases from J, with 6 bases between. Researchers took RNA transcripts and amplified the TCR beta CDR3 regions from them. HTBI primers were the set used in a first-round RT-PCR of the TCR CDR3. TCRdb called the multiplex PCR reads again in MiXCR, with one record for every CDR3 protein. The sample has more than 500,000 distinct CDR3 sequences; more than 15% are singletons. Material for sequencing was blood. This clonotype originated in a woman aged 30 to 39 with Graves' ophthalmopathy. This chain links TRBV12-3 or TRBV12-4 with TRBJ2-3, with unresolved D. The CDR3 bases are TGTGCCAGCAGTTTAATGAGGACAGATACGCAGTATTTT. This codes for CASSLMRTDTQYF.